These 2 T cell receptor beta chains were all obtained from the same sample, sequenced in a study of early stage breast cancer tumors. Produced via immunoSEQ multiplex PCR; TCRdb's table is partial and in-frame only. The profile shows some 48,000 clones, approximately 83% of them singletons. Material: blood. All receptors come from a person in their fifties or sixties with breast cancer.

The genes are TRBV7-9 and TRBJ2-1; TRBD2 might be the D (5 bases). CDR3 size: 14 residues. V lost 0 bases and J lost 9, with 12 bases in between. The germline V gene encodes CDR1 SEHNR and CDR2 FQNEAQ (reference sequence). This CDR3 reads CASSLATLVAEQFF. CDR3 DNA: TGTGCCAGCAGCTTAGCGACACTAGTGGCTGAGCAGTTCTTC.

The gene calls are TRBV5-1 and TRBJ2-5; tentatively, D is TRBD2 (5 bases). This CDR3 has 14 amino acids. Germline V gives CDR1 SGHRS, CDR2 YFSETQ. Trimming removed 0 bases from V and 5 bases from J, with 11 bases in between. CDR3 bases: TGCGCCAGCAGCTTGGGGTACGAGGGCGAGACCCAGTACTTC. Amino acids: CASSLGYEGETQYF.